A selection of T cell receptor beta chains follows, all from one sample in a study of cytomegalovirus exposure and HLA in healthy donors. Measured with immunoSEQ multiplex PCR; TCRdb has only the in-frame clones, and not every one. The sample holds approximately 190,000 clones, about three quarters seen once. The sample was PBMCs. These receptors originate from a woman aged 25 to 39 in good health and CMV-seropositive. The CDR3 runs from the conserved cysteine through the conserved F or W. A D gene is named only where the DNA matches it firmly. The size entry is marked missing in some rows and otherwise reads once, few, many or a size class.

TRBJ2-7 | TRBV28 | TRBD2 | - | TGTGCCAGCAGTCAAGGTGGACAGCGACTAGCGGGGTCCTCCTACGAGCAGTACTTC | CASSQGGQRLAGSSYEQYF
TRBJ2-1 | TRBV7-3 | TRBD2 | - | TGTGCCAGCAGCTCCGGACTAGCGAAGAATGAGCAGTTCTTC | CASSSGLAKNEQFF
TRBJ1-1 | TRBV9 | - | - | TGTGCCAGCAGCGTAGAAGGGGATTCCACTGAAGCTTTCTTT | CASSVEGDSTEAFF
TRBJ2-7 | TRBV5-3 | - | - | TGTGCCAGAAGCCCCCAGCAGAGGGATAGAGGTTACGAGCAGTACTTC | CARSPQQRDRGYEQYF
TRBJ1-2 | TRBV4-3 | - | - | TGCGCCAGCAGCCAAGTAGTCAGGGTGGGTGGCTACACCTTC | CASSQVVRVGGYTF
TRBJ2-3 | TRBV27 | TRBD2 | - | TGTGCCAGCAGTAGAAGGAGCGGGGTCACAGATACGCAGTATTTT | CASSRRSGVTDTQYF
TRBJ2-1 | TRBV7-2 | - | - | TGTGCCAGCAGCTTGGGCGGGGATTACAATGAGCAGTTCTTC | CASSLGGDYNEQFF
TRBJ1-2 | TRBV9 | - | few | TGTGCCAGCAGCGTTTACAGGGCTGGAGGCTACACCTTC | CASSVYRAGGYTF
TRBJ2-3 | TRBV18 | - | - | TGTGCCAGCTCACTTGGAGGAGATACGCAGTATTTT | CASSLGGDTQYF
TRBJ1-6 | TRBV30 | - | few | TGTGCCTGGAGTGATGGTTCGGGGGTCTCACCCCTCCACTTT | CAWSDGSGVSPLHF
TRBJ2-1 | TRBV19 | TRBD2 | - | TGTGCCAGTAGGCCCGAGCGGGAGGAAGATGAGCAGTTCTTC | CASRPEREEDEQFF
TRBJ1-5 | TRBV7-2 | - | once | TGTGCCAGCAGCTTATCCGGAGAGCGCAATCAGCCCCAGCATTTT | CASSLSGERNQPQHF
TRBJ2-5 | TRBV4-2 | TRBD2 | - | TGTGCCAGCAGCCAAGTAGGTAGCGGGAGTGATGAGACCCAGTACTTC | CASSQVGSGSDETQYF
TRBJ1-5 | TRBV28 | TRBD1 | - | TGTGCCAGCAGTTTAGAGACAGGGATCAATCAGCCCCAGCATTTT | CASSLETGINQPQHF
TRBJ2-7 | TRBV10-3 | TRBD2 | - | TGTGCCATCGGACTAGCGGGTAACTCCTACGAGCAGTACTTC | CAIGLAGNSYEQYF
TRBJ1-1 | TRBV7-2 | TRBD1 | - | TGTGCCAGCAGCTTAACAGGGGTGGGGATGAACACTGAAGCTTTCTTT | CASSLTGVGMNTEAFF
TRBJ2-3 | TRBV30 | TRBD1 | - | TGTGCCTGGAGTGTCAGGGGGCCAGATACGCAGTATTTT | CAWSVRGPDTQYF
TRBJ1-3 | TRBV30 | - | - | TGTGCCTGGAGTTACAGGGATCTTGCTGGAAACACCATATATTTT | CAWSYRDLAGNTIYF